Reported below is one TCR beta chain. Its specificity is unknown. The data stem from a study of CD8 T cells in Susac syndrome. RNA was extracted with the RNeasy kit, and a quantity of about 0.45 to 1 ug was reverse transcribed using random hexamers. TCR beta CDR3 was amplified by immunoSEQ covering 54 Vbeta and 13 Jbeta. TCRdb re-derived calls from the immunoSEQ multiplex PCR reads in MiXCR, one entry per CDR3 protein. The table has 110,000 or so distinct CDR3 sequences, approximately 93% seen once; the top ten hold approximately 0.097%. Sequencing of TCR beta was performed on blood CD8+ and CD4+ T cells. FACS was used to enrich TEMRA cells, whereas the CD8+ and CD4+ T cells were obtained by negative isolation. Findings and caveats of the study: A relatively small number of individuals underwent TCR sequencing and HLA analysis.

This CDR3 spans 13 amino acids. J lost 1 base, V lost 6 bases, and 0 bases had no gene match. Specimen: CD4+ T cells from PBMCs. The source of this sequence is a human donor with multiple sclerosis. The chain recombines TRBV12-3 or TRBV12-4 with TRBJ2-4; 7 bases are a match to TRBD2. The CDR3 coding sequence is TGTGCCAGCAGCGGGGGGGCCAAAAACATTCAGTACTTC. Translating it yields CASSGGAKNIQYF.